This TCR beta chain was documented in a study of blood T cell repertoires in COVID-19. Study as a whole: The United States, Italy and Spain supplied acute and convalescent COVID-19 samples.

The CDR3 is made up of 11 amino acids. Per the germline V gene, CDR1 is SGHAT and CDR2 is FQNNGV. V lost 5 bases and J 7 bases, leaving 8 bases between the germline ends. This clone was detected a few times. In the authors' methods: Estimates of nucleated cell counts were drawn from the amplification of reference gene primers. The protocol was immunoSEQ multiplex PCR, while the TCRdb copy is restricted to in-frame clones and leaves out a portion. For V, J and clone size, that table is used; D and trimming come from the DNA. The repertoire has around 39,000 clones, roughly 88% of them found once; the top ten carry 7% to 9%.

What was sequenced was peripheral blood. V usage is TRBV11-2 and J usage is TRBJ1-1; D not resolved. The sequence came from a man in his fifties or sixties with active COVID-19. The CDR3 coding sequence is TGTGCCAGCAGCGGACTAATTGAAGCTTTCTTT. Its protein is CASSGLIEAFF.